Each of the 29 T cell receptor beta chains below was sequenced from the same sample in a study of shared clonotypes between healthy human individuals. CD45RO-negative cells were positively selected for CCR7, leaving out terminally differentiated effector memory CD45RA+ cells. Profiling relied on immunoSEQ multiplex PCR, and the TCRdb table lists in-frame clones only, not all of them. The sample holds approximately 2,000,000 clones; around 95% are singletons and the top ten take more than 1.5%. The source material was naive CD8+ T cells from PBMCs. All receptors derive from a man aged 18 to 35 in good health. Some clones in this sample may be carry-over from other donors' samples.

V gene TRBV14 combines with J gene TRBJ2-5; no clear D gene. CDR3 length equals 13 residues. CDR1 SGHDN and CDR2 FVKESK come from the germline V gene. V was trimmed by 4 bases and J by 5 bases, leaving 11 bases between them. CDR3 sequence: CASSPRPWETQYF. The CDR3, as DNA: TGTGCCAGCAGCCCGCGACCCTGGGAGACCCAGTACTTC. Using reference TRBV14 and TRBJ2-5 for the parts outside the CDR3, the full variable domain is EAGVTQFPSHSVIEKGQTVTLRCDPISGHDNLYWYRRVMGKEIKFLLHFVKESKQDESGMPNNRFLAERTGGTYSTLKVQPAELEDSGVYFCASSPRPWETQYFGPGTRLLVL.

The chain employs TRBV19 and TRBJ1-5; possibly TRBD1 for D (5 bases). The CDR3 is 15 residues long. Germline V gives CDR1 LNHDA, CDR2 SQIVND (reference sequence). V lost 5 bases and J 2 bases, leaving 13 bases between the germline ends. The CDR3 DNA is TGTGCCAGTAGTTATAGGGGCAGTCGCAATCAGCCCCAGCATTTT. Amino acids: CASSYRGSRNQPQHF. Full variable domain (missing parts from reference TRBV19 and TRBJ1-5): DGGITQSPKYLFRKEGQNVTLSCEQNLNHDAMYWYRQDPGQGLRLIYYSQIVNDFQKGDIAEGYSVSREKKESFPLTVTSAQKNPTAFYLCASSYRGSRNQPQHFGDGTRLSIL.

The rearrangement uses TRBV4-1 and TRBJ1-2; perhaps TRBD1 as D (5 bases). V was pared by 2 bases and J by 8 bases, with 18 bases between. The CDR3 loop spans 15 amino acids. CDR1 and CDR2 (germline): MGHRA, YSYEKL. The CDR3 nucleotides read TGCGCCAGCAGCCAACTTGGGGACTTTAGGGGAGGCTACACCTTC. This encodes CASSQLGDFRGGYTF.

A remark on this clone: Within the sample, other DNA sequences also encode this same CDR3. The J gene is TRBJ2-1, the V gene TRBV11-2; the D is unclear. Germline CDR1 and CDR2: SGHAT and FQNNGV. V was cut by 5 bases and J by 6 bases, with 8 bases left in between. CDR3 length: 12 amino acids. CDR3 amino acids: CASSLGPNEQFF. The DNA for the CDR3 is TGTGCCAGCAGCCTAGGCCCCAATGAGCAGTTCTTC.

The gene calls are TRBV28 and TRBJ1-5; a possible D gene is TRBD1 (5 bases). Germline V gene data show CDR1 as MDHEN and CDR2 as SYDVKM. Trimming pared 1 base from V and 3 bases from J, leaving 10 bases between. The CDR3 extends over 15 amino acids. The CDR3 spells CASSLLVQDNQPQHF. In DNA, the CDR3 is TGTGCCAGCAGTTTATTGGTACAGGACAATCAGCCCCAGCATTTT.

This clone has just one count. The chain joins TRBV11-3 to TRBJ2-1; 13 bases are shared with TRBD2. J was trimmed by 4 bases and V by 5 bases; bases with no gene match: 8. Germline V gene data show CDR1 as SGHNT and CDR2 as YENEEA. The CDR3 runs 17 residues. CDR3 nucleotides: TGTGCCAGCAGCCCCAGTGCGACTAGCGGGAGGTACAATGAGCAGTTCTTC. Protein product: CASSPSATSGRYNEQFF.

The gene calls are TRBV28 and TRBJ2-5; TRBD1 is a possible D gene (5 bases). The assigned J gene may be wrong: the sequence end matches TRBJ2-7 better. Germline V gives CDR1 MDHEN, CDR2 SYDVKM. The CDR3 length is 12 residues. Here the CDR3 reads CASRPQGDEQYF. The CDR3 DNA reads as TGTGCCAGCAGACCTCAGGGCGACGAGCAGTACTTC.

The chain recombines TRBV9 with TRBJ2-5; 8 bases map to TRBD1. J was trimmed by 5 bases and V by 3 bases; bases with no gene match: 3. The germline V gene encodes CDR1 SGDLS and CDR2 YYNGEE. The CDR3 is 13 residues long. The chain's CDR3 is CASSGQGLETQYF. The CDR3, as DNA: TGTGCCAGCAGCGGACAGGGGCTGGAGACCCAGTACTTC.

About this clone: Other DNA sequences within the sample encode an identical CDR3. The rearrangement links TRBV7-9 to TRBJ2-1; D unclear. Trimming shortened V by 4 bases and J by 0 bases, and 4 bases separated the two germline ends. The CDR3 is made up of 13 amino acids. Germline V gene data show CDR1 as SEHNR and CDR2 as FQNEAQ (reference sequence). CDR3 sequence reads: CASSYSSYNEQFF. The CDR3 DNA sequence: TGTGCCAGCAGCTATAGCTCCTACAATGAGCAGTTCTTC.

This clone was seen just once. At the DNA level, this CDR3 is encoded by other sequences in the same sample as well. This chain connects TRBV29-1 to TRBJ2-3; D unclear. The CDR3 runs to 10 residues. The V and J ends lost 6 bases and 2 bases respectively, with 3 bases between them. The germline gives CDR1 SQVTM, CDR2 ANQGSEA. This chain's CDR3 is CSVDTDTQYF. CDR3 bases: TGCAGCGTGGACACAGATACGCAGTATTTT.

This clone was seen once. The rearrangement uses TRBV7-9 and TRBJ2-1; 7 bases map to TRBD1. Germline loops: CDR1 SEHNR, CDR2 FQNEAQ (reference sequence). The V gene end was trimmed by 5 bases and the J gene end by 15 bases; junction bases not matched to a gene: 10. The CDR3 covers 12 residues. CDR3 bases: TGTGCCAGCAGCGACGGACAGGCACCCCGGTTCTTC. As protein: CASSDGQAPRFF.

The genes are TRBV9 and TRBJ2-1, with D possibly being TRBD1 or TRBD2 (5 bases each). CDR3 length equals 15 residues. Germline CDR1 is SGDLS and CDR2 is YYNGEE. V was cut by 4 bases and J by 4 bases, with 15 bases left in between. CDR3: CASSPGAAQYNEQFF. CDR3 nucleotides: TGTGCCAGCAGCCCCGGGGCGGCACAATACAATGAGCAGTTCTTC.

This chain joins TRBV7-9 and TRBJ2-2; 8 bases fit TRBD1. CDR1 is SEHNR and CDR2 is FQNEAQ in the germline V gene (reference sequence). Germline trimming cut 6 bases from V and 1 base from J; bases unmatched to any gene: 7. The CDR3 loop spans 16 amino acids. The CDR3 region is CASSNGGQGNTGELFF. CDR3 in DNA: TGTGCCAGCAGTAACGGTGGACAGGGGAACACCGGGGAGCTGTTTTTT.

The CDR3 region is CAISESAASGIYF. CDR3 DNA: TGTGCCATCAGTGAGTCGGCAGCCTCAGGCATATATTTT. The J gene is TRBJ1-3, the V gene TRBV10-3; D call uncertain. The CDR3 extends over 13 amino acids. Trimming took 0 bases from V and 12 from J, leaving 12 bases between them. CDR1 and CDR2 from the germline V gene are ENHRY and SYGVKD.

The rearrangement links TRBV19 to TRBJ1-5; 10 positions agree with TRBD1. The CDR3 spans 15 residues. The ends lost 5 bases at V and 7 bases at J; junction bases unmatched: 8. The germline V gene has CDR1 LNHDA and CDR2 SQIVND (reference sequence). The CDR3 here is CASSAPTGGLQPQHF. The CDR3 DNA sequence: TGTGCCAGTAGTGCACCGACAGGGGGCTTGCAGCCCCAGCATTTT.

CDR3 amino acids: CASSQDIGWVEAFF. CDR3 DNA: TGCGCCAGCAGCCAAGATATTGGGTGGGTTGAAGCTTTCTTT. The chain couples TRBV4-3 to TRBJ1-1; D is undetermined. This CDR3 comprises 14 residues. Trimming removed 0 bases at V and 7 bases at J, with 12 bases between. Germline V gene sequence: CDR1 LGHNA, CDR2 YSLEER.

This rearrangement joins TRBV7-9 to TRBJ2-1; 13 bases are shared with TRBD2. The trim removed 4 bases at V and 9 bases at J, leaving 12 bases unmatched. CDR3 length: 17 amino acids. CDR1 and CDR2 from the germline V gene are SEHNR and FQNEAQ (reference sequence). CDR3 region: CASSSYSGTSGNAEQFF. CDR3 in DNA: TGTGCCAGCAGCTCCTATTCCGGGACTAGCGGGAACGCTGAGCAGTTCTTC.

This chain uses TRBV19 with TRBJ1-4; tentative D call: TRBD1 (5 bases). Germline lookup yields CDR1 LNHDA and CDR2 SQIVND (reference sequence). The V end was cut by 6 bases, the J end by 7 bases, with 12 bases between. The CDR3 has 13 residues. The CDR3 DNA is TGTGCCAGTAGCAGAGACAGTTTTGAAAAACTGTTTTTT. As protein: CASSRDSFEKLFF.

V and J are TRBV28 and TRBJ1-1; 7 positions match TRBD1. This CDR3 is 15 amino acids long. Germline V CDR1 and CDR2: MDHEN, SYDVKM. With 5 bases clipped from V and 1 base from J, the junction kept 7 bases outside the gene matches. The CDR3 coding sequence is TGTGCCAGCAGTCCGCCGGGACAGTCGAACACTGAAGCTTTCTTT. It codes for CASSPPGQSNTEAFF.

Note on this clone: The sample has other DNA sequences that encode this CDR3 too. This rearrangement joins TRBV29-1 to TRBJ2-1; TRBD2 might be the D (5 bases). The CDR3 extends over 13 amino acids. Trimming removed 4 bases at V and 4 bases at J, with 11 bases between. The germline V gene has CDR1 SQVTM and CDR2 ANQGSEA. The CDR3 DNA follows: TGCAGCGTTGGCCAAGGGAGTTACAATGAGCAGTTCTTC. Residues: CSVGQGSYNEQFF.

V is TRBV7-9 and J is TRBJ2-5; D might be TRBD2 (6 bases). CDR3 size: 16 residues. Trimming left V 3 bases short and J 1 base short, with 15 bases between. Germline V CDR1 and CDR2: SEHNR, FQNEAQ (reference sequence). The CDR3 protein is CASSLPETRVQETQYF. The CDR3 DNA is TGTGCCAGCAGCTTGCCCGAGACTAGGGTCCAAGAGACCCAGTACTTC. The full variable domain, with the rest looked up from reference TRBV7-9 and TRBJ2-5, is DTGVSQNPRHKITKRGQNVTFRCDPISEHNRLYWYRQTLGQGPEFLTYFQNEAQLEKSRLLSDRFSAERPKGSFSTLEIQRTEQGDSAMYLCASSLPETRVQETQYFGPGTRLLVL.

This rearrangement joins TRBV4-2 to TRBJ1-2, with D perhaps matching TRBD1 (5 bases). Per the germline V gene, CDR1 is LGHNA and CDR2 is YNFKEQ. This CDR3 is 14 amino acids long. V lost 1 base and J lost 1, with 7 bases in between. CDR3 amino acids: CASSQVDSNYGYTF. The CDR3 bases are TGTGCCAGCAGCCAAGTCGACAGTAACTATGGCTACACCTTC.

The rearrangement links TRBV19 to TRBJ1-5, with D hard to call. CDR3 size: 17 residues. The germline CDR1 and CDR2 sequences are LNHDA and SQIVND (reference sequence). Trimming took off 1 base at V and 1 base at J, with 14 bases between the two ends. The CDR3 DNA follows: TGTGCCAGTAGTATAGGATTTAATAAAACGAGCAATCAGCCCCAGCATTTT. Its protein is CASSIGFNKTSNQPQHF.

The chain employs TRBV2 and TRBJ2-2; TRBD2 is a possible D gene (6 bases). The V end lost 10 bases, the J end lost 4 bases, and 13 bases lay between the germline ends. The CDR3 contains 13 residues. Germline V CDR1 and CDR2: SNHLY, FYNNEI. The DNA of the CDR3 is TGTGCCACCCTCGGGCGGGGCACCGGGGAGCTGTTTTTT. Protein product: CATLGRGTGELFF.

The V gene is TRBV11-2, the J gene TRBJ2-7; D unclear. With 2 bases removed from V and 4 bases from J, the gap between germline ends came to 15 bases. Germline V gene sequence: CDR1 SGHAT, CDR2 FQNNGV. This CDR3 contains 15 residues. The CDR3 sequence: CASSLMVGWGYEQYF. The DNA for the CDR3 is TGTGCCAGCAGCTTAATGGTAGGGTGGGGATACGAGCAGTACTTC. The variable domain in full, with the rest retrieved from reference TRBV11-2 and TRBJ2-7, is EAGVAQSPRYKIIEKRQSVAFWCNPISGHATLYWYQQILGQGPKLLIQFQNNGVVDDSQLPKDRFSAERLKGVDSTLKIQPAKLEDSAVYLCASSLMVGWGYEQYFGPGTRLTVT.

The chain combines TRBV13 with TRBJ2-3, with 10 nucleotides matching TRBD2. Germline assignment: CDR1 PRHDT and CDR2 FYEKMQ (reference sequence). V lost 0 bases, J lost 2 bases, and 8 bases stayed unmatched. The CDR3 runs to 18 residues. The CDR3 DNA is TGTGCCAGCAGCTTAGGTGTGCCAGCGGGGGGGCTCACAGATACGCAGTATTTT. This gives the protein CASSLGVPAGGLTDTQYF. The variable domain in full, with the rest retrieved from reference TRBV13 and TRBJ2-3, is AAGVIQSPRHLIKEKRETATLKCYPIPRHDTVYWYQQGPGQDPQFLISFYEKMQSDKGSIPDRFSAQQFSDYHSELNMSSLELGDSALYFCASSLGVPAGGLTDTQYFGPGTRLTVL.

The gene calls are TRBV19 and TRBJ1-4; tentatively, D is TRBD1 (5 bases). Germline CDR1 and CDR2: LNHDA and SQIVND (reference sequence). V shed 7 bases and J shed 5 bases, with 20 bases lying between them. CDR3 length equals 16 residues. CDR3: CASTPPGGSWNEKLFF. The CDR3, as DNA: TGTGCCAGTACCCCCCCCGGGGGTTCCTGGAATGAAAAACTGTTTTTT.

The chain uses TRBV7-9 and TRBJ2-3; D is possibly TRBD1 (5 bases). This CDR3 contains 14 residues. In germline, CDR1 is SEHNR, CDR2 FQNEAQ (reference sequence). V lost 1 base and J lost 9, with 14 bases in between. CDR3 nucleotides: TGTGCCAGCAGCTTAGTAGGGGTCAAGGGAACGCAGTATTTT. Its translation: CASSLVGVKGTQYF.

This clone was counted once. The gene calls are TRBV5-4 and TRBJ2-1; 8 bases are a match to TRBD2. Germline V gene sequence: CDR1 SGHNT, CDR2 YYREEE (reference sequence). V trimming: 5 bases; J trimming: 3 bases; junction bases outside the gene matches: 4. The CDR3 has 14 residues. The CDR3 reads CASSTSGLYNEQFF. CDR3 nucleotide sequence: TGTGCCAGCAGTACTAGCGGTCTCTACAATGAGCAGTTCTTC.